This TCR beta chain was observed in a study of blood T cell repertoires in COVID-19. Background on the study: Sites in the United States, Italy and Spain provided acute and convalescent COVID-19 samples. Sources were T cells, B-cell-depleted T cells, or PBMCs; the material itself was cDNA or gDNA.

Study processing details: Nucleated cell counts were estimated from reference gene primer amplification. Some clones are missing from TCRdb's copy, which holds only in-frame ones; the method was immunoSEQ multiplex PCR. V, J and clone size reflect that table, while D and trimming were determined from the DNA. The sample consists of 90,000 to 120,000 clones, 80% to 95% of them appearing once. V shed 4 bases and J shed 10 bases, with 20 bases lying between them. The CDR3 consists of 15 residues. Per germline, CDR1 MDHEN and CDR2 SYDVKM. V is TRBV28 and J is TRBJ1-5; D is ambiguous. Sequencing was done on a sample of peripheral blood. The receptor's source is a man in his fifties or sixties with acute or convalescent COVID-19. Here the CDR3 DNA reads TGTGCCAGCAGTTCCTACCGGGTAGCAATCAGCCCCCAGCATTTT. Translation: CASSSYRVAISPQHF.